This T cell receptor (beta chain) was found in a study of blood T cell repertoires in COVID-19. The CDR3 spans 17 residues. Germline lookup yields CDR1 PRHDT and CDR2 FYEKMQ (reference sequence). V shed 2 bases, J shed 3 bases, and the junction held 6 bases outside the gene matches. Measured with immunoSEQ multiplex PCR; TCRdb has only the in-frame clones, and not every one. The sample gives around 56,000 clones, approximately 89% of which show up once; about 6.3% is in the top ten. The chain employs TRBV13 and TRBJ1-3, with 11 bases matching TRBD1. The specimen sequenced was peripheral blood. This sequence originates from a man in his sixties with active or convalescent COVID-19. The CDR3 region has the DNA TGTGCCAGCAGCTTAAATGGACAGGGGGCGTATGGAAACACCATATATTTT. It yields the protein CASSLNGQGAYGNTIYF.